Here is one TCR beta chain with its context. The investigators reverse transcribed all of the isolated RNA, so they sequenced expressed TCRB transcripts. Only in-frame clones appear in the TCRdb table, and some are missing; sequencing was by immunoSEQ multiplex PCR. The sample shows 300,000 to 450,000 clones, approximately 12% of them seen only once. The germline V gene encodes CDR1 SEHNR and CDR2 FQNEAQ (reference sequence). Losses at the gene ends were 7 bases for V and 1 base for J; bases not matched to a gene: 3. This CDR3 has 15 amino acids. This entry is derived from a study of beta chain features in type 1 diabetes.

The chain employs TRBV7-9 and TRBJ2-3; 12 nucleotides match TRBD2. The TCR was taken from a man aged 18-30 years in good health. Material for sequencing was naive CD4+ T cells from blood. CDR3 DNA: TGTGCCAGCAACAGACTAGCGGGAGGCACAGATACGCAGTATTTT. This codes for CASNRLAGGTDTQYF.